This T cell receptor beta chain is from a study of CD8+ T cells in alopecia areata. On the study more broadly: It was 6 to 18 months of tofacitinib, and then there were 6 months off drug.

Punch biopsies of lesional scalp, plus peripheral blood, were taken from alopecia areata patients. From PBMCs, CD4+ and CD8+ T cells were sorted. The sequencing template was cDNA reverse transcribed from extracted RNA. The repertoire was sequenced with immunoSEQ multiplex PCR; TCRdb's copy has only in-frame clones and lacks some. The sample has hundreds of thousands of clones, around two thirds seen once. The receptor was derived from a human donor with alopecia areata. The sample was CD4+ T cells sorted from blood, taken at week 0.

The CDR3 loop reads CAWTIMGGTDTQYF. CDR3 in DNA: TGTGCCTGGACCATAATGGGGGGCACAGATACGCAGTATTTT. The J gene is TRBJ2-3, the V gene TRBV30; D possibly matches TRBD1 or TRBD2 (5 bases each). The germline V gene encodes CDR1 GTSNPN and CDR2 SVGIG (reference sequence). V lost 4 bases, J lost 1 base, and 12 bases lay in between. This CDR3 is 14 amino acids long.